This TCR beta chain comes out of a study of cytomegalovirus exposure and HLA in healthy donors. Of note for this clone: Its antigen is currently unknown.

PCR involved 60 Vbeta and 13 Jbeta primers. This table comes from immunoSEQ multiplex PCR, and its TCRdb copy is limited to in-frame clones, with some not included. Here the sample spans approximately 100,000 clones, roughly 81% being singletons. The CDR3 is 13 residues long. Per the germline V gene, CDR1 is SNHLY and CDR2 is FYNNEI. Unmatched junction bases numbered 4, after V lost 6 bases and J lost 5 bases. Findings and limits, study-wide: A later analysis reportedly identified an Asian-associated ancestry cluster as carrying fewer N-insertions than the approximately 620-donor mean. The study designated 150 to 200 TCR beta chains cytomegalovirus-associated.

V and J are TRBV2 and TRBJ2-5; 9 nucleotides line up with TRBD1. Sequencing used PBMCs. The clonotype comes from a man in his forties or fifties in good health and CMV-seronegative. The CDR3 DNA sequence: TGTGCCAGCAGCTACAGGGGGCGCGAGACCCAGTACTTC. It encodes CASSYRGRETQYF.